A single sample is the source of the 18 T cell receptor beta chains below, sequenced in a study of identical twins. Each CDR3 protein is one row after TCRdb ran MiXCR on the 5' RACE reads. The profile covers 400,000 to 550,000 distinct CDR3 sequences, with about 24% appearing a single time and roughly 3% taken by the ten largest. These same data were also listed under a study on T cells expressing NK-cell markers.

Material for sequencing was CD4+ T cells sorted from blood. The receptor source for this set is a woman aged 18-29 years in good health.

This clonotype has just a few counts. The gene calls are TRBV5-1 and TRBJ2-1; 10 bases fit TRBD1. Germline V lookup: CDR1 SGHRS, CDR2 YFSETQ. CDR3 length: 12 residues. V gave up 7 bases and J gave up 9 bases; unmatched junction bases: 4. The CDR3 region is CASRDRGPEQFF. In DNA form, the CDR3 reads TGCGCCAGCCGGGACAGGGGTCCTGAGCAGTTCTTC.

V usage is TRBV5-1 and J usage is TRBJ1-1, with 7 bases that match TRBD1. V lost 7 bases to trimming and J lost 5 bases; unmatched junction nucleotides: 8. The CDR3 spans 13 residues. The V gene's germline CDR1 is SGHRS and CDR2 YFSETQ. This CDR3 reads CASGTQGGTEAFF. The CDR3 DNA reads TGCGCCAGCGGAACTCAGGGGGGGACTGAAGCTTTCTTT.

The V call is TRBV7-9, the J call TRBJ2-5, with D possibly being TRBD2 (5 bases). V was shortened by 5 bases and J by 5 bases, with 12 bases between the two germline ends. The CDR3 length is 13 residues. Germline assignment: CDR1 SEHNR and CDR2 FQNEAQ (reference sequence). This chain's CDR3 is CASSVGSVETQYF. The DNA for the CDR3 is TGTGCCAGCAGCGTAGGGAGTGTGGAGACCCAGTACTTC.

This clonotype was recorded a few times. This chain connects TRBV20-1 to TRBJ2-1; 7 nucleotides match TRBD1. The V gene end was trimmed by 0 bases and the J gene end by 4 bases; junction bases not matched to a gene: 15. Germline V gives CDR1 DFQATT, CDR2 SNEGSKA (reference sequence). The CDR3 has 18 amino acids. The CDR3 is CSARDRDRNYPYYNEQFF. As DNA, the CDR3 is TGCAGTGCTAGAGACCGGGACAGAAACTACCCTTATTACAATGAGCAGTTCTTC.

V and J are TRBV20-1 and TRBJ2-1, with TRBD1 as a possible D gene (6 bases). This CDR3 is built from 15 residues. Trimming took off 1 base at V and 7 bases at J, with 17 bases between the two ends. Looked up from germline, CDR1 is DFQATT and CDR2 is SNEGSKA (reference sequence). This CDR3 reads CSARGPGVAGNEQFF. CDR3 nucleotide sequence: TGCAGTGCTAGAGGCCCAGGGGTTGCTGGGAATGAGCAGTTCTTC.

The chain combines TRBV20-1 with TRBJ2-1; D unclear. There are 10 residues in the CDR3. V lost 3 bases to trimming and J lost 7 bases, with 4 bases between them. From germline, CDR1 is DFQATT and CDR2 SNEGSKA (reference sequence). The CDR3 DNA is TGCAGTGCTAGTTGGAATGAGCAGTTCTTC. Translation: CSASWNEQFF.

The chain recombines TRBV7-6 with TRBJ1-2, with 10 bases matching TRBD1. Trimming took 3 bases from V and 7 from J; bases not matched to a gene: 14. Germline CDR1 SGHVS, CDR2 FNYEAQ. The CDR3 sequence is 17 residues long. The CDR3 sequence: CASSLGGRQGAVSGYTF. The CDR3 DNA follows: TGTGCCAGCAGCTTGGGCGGTCGACAGGGGGCGGTTAGTGGCTACACCTTC. The full variable domain, its missing parts supplied by reference TRBV7-6 and TRBJ1-2, is GAGVSQSPRYKVTKRGQDVALRCDPISGHVSLYWYRQALGQGPEFLTYFNYEAQQDKSGLPNDRFSAERPEGSISTLTIQRTEQRDSAMYRCASSLGGRQGAVSGYTFGSGTRLTVV.

The chain has TRBV12-3 or TRBV12-4 and TRBJ2-5; tentatively, D is TRBD1 or TRBD2 (5 bases each). Trimming took off 8 bases at V and 5 bases at J, with 12 bases between the two ends. There are 12 residues in the CDR3. CDR3 bases: TGTGCCAGCCGGGACGGCGGGGAGACCCAGTACTTC. The encoded protein is CASRDGGETQYF.

This clonotype has more than one count but fewer than ten. The J gene is TRBJ2-7, the V gene TRBV6-1; weak D call: TRBD1 (5 bases). In germline, CDR1 is MNHNS, CDR2 SASEGT. The CDR3 covers 15 residues. The V gene lost 6 bases and the J gene lost 1 base, with 16 bases spanning the gap. The CDR3 coding sequence is TGTGCCAGCAGACTGGGCGGACAATCATCCTACGAGCAGTACTTC. Protein sequence: CASRLGGQSSYEQYF.

This chain links TRBV5-1 with TRBJ2-2; TRBD2 matches 10 bases. Germline trimming cut 3 bases from V and 5 bases from J; bases unmatched to any gene: 7. The CDR3 contains 16 residues. The germline CDR1 and CDR2 sequences are SGHRS and YFSETQ. The CDR3 is CASSSSGSSRTGELFF. The CDR3 nucleotides are TGCGCCAGCAGCTCTAGCGGGAGTTCGCGGACCGGGGAGCTGTTTTTT.

This chain connects TRBV10-3 to TRBJ1-2, with D maybe TRBD1 (6 bases). Germline-derived CDR1 and CDR2 are ENHRY and SYGVKD. The CDR3 is 15 residues long. Between the trimmed V and J ends, which lost 2 bases and 2 bases, there was a span of 12 bases. CDR3 loop: CAISELGGANYGYTF. The CDR3 bases are TGTGCCATCAGTGAGCTTGGGGGGGCGAACTATGGCTACACCTTC.

This clonotype has a handful of counts. The V and J genes are TRBV7-9 and TRBJ2-3; 8 bases agree with TRBD2. Germline CDR1 is SEHNR and CDR2 is FQNEAQ (reference sequence). V was clipped by 5 bases and J by 6 bases; unmatched bases: 10. The CDR3 totals 15 residues. CDR3 sequence (DNA): TGTGCCAGCAGCACGGGACTAGTAAGCGGCGATACGCAGTATTTT. This sequence encodes CASSTGLVSGDTQYF.

This clonotype showed up just a few times. The chain uses TRBV4-3 and TRBJ2-1; TRBD2 aligns across 9 bases. Germline values: CDR1 LGHNA, CDR2 YSLEER. The CDR3 has 17 residues. V gave up 1 base and J gave up 7 bases; unmatched junction bases: 11. CDR3 sequence reads: CASSQGGGGDLGNEQFF. In nucleotides, the CDR3 is TGCGCCAGCAGCCAAGGAGGCGGGGGGGATTTGGGAAATGAGCAGTTCTTC.

This clonotype was counted only a few times. The chain carries TRBV9 and TRBJ2-3, with TRBD1 identical over 8 bases. Trimming removed 4 bases from V and 2 bases from J; junction bases left unmatched: 9. From germline, CDR1 is SGDLS and CDR2 YYNGEE. The CDR3 spans 16 residues. CDR3 residues: CASSPQGVSVTDTQYF. The DNA of the CDR3 is TGTGCCAGCAGCCCACAGGGGGTGAGCGTCACAGATACGCAGTATTTT. The whole variable domain, remainder taken from reference TRBV9 and TRBJ2-3, is DSGVTQTPKHLITATGQRVTLRCSPRSGDLSVYWYQQSLDQGLQFLIQYYNGEERAKGNILERFSAQQFPDLHSELNLSSLELGDSALYFCASSPQGVSVTDTQYFGPGTRLTVL.

The rearrangement links TRBV10-3 to TRBJ2-3; a possible D gene is TRBD2 (5 bases). The CDR3 loop spans 13 amino acids. The germline CDR1 and CDR2 sequences are ENHRY and SYGVKD. V gave up 11 bases and J gave up 5 bases, with 17 bases separating them. The CDR3 DNA sequence: TGTGCCTCCCGCAGCGGTTCGGGAGATACGCAGTATTTT. It specifies CASRSGSGDTQYF.

The chain links TRBV6-5 to TRBJ2-7; D not certain. The germline V and J ends were trimmed by 5 bases and 3 bases, with 8 bases remaining between them. The CDR3 is 12 amino acids. Looked up from germline, CDR1 is MNHEY and CDR2 is SVGAGI. CDR3 nucleotide sequence: TGTGCCAGCAGTACGGGTAACTACGAGCAGTACTTC. Residues: CASSTGNYEQYF.

This clonotype has only a few counts. The chain recombines TRBV12-3 or TRBV12-4 with TRBJ2-3; 12 nucleotides agree with TRBD2. V lost 2 bases, J lost 6 bases, and 6 bases stayed unmatched. The CDR3 consists of 16 residues. CDR3 DNA: TGTGCCAGCAGTTTAAGGACTAGCGGGGAAAGGGATACGCAGTATTTT. Translation: CASSLRTSGERDTQYF.

This clonotype has only a few counts. The genes are TRBV11-2 and TRBJ1-1; 9 bases are a match to TRBD1. The CDR3 length is 16 residues. Germline trimming cut 4 bases from V and 4 bases from J; bases unmatched to any gene: 10. The germline V gene has CDR1 SGHAT and CDR2 FQNNGV. The CDR3 DNA sequence: TGTGCCAGCAGCTCGGAACAGGGGGCACGTTCCACTGAAGCTTTCTTT. This gives the protein CASSSEQGARSTEAFF.